This T cell receptor beta chain was identified in a study of T cell responses to AZD1222 COVID-19 vaccine (dated by TCRdb to 2020 to 2022). About the full investigation: A total of more than 230 trial participants underwent TCR sequencing, of whom approximately 200 had received two doses of AZD1222 and 26 had received two doses of the MenACWY control vaccine. Trial participants were enrolled by age into subgroups of 18-55, 56-69 and 70-plus years, and 148, 28 and 57 TCR-sequenced participants, respectively, were included in these subgroups. What the research found in general, with its limitations: Conclusions about previously exposed vaccinees are limited, since just a handful of AZD1222 recipients were seropositive for SARS-CoV-2 at baseline. After two AZD1222 doses, spike-specific TCR breadth and depth were significantly higher than at day 0 and than in MenACWY recipients. Nearly half of unique spike-specific TCRs reportedly recognized epitopes outside regions mutated in the B.1.351 and B.1.1.7 variants. The whole spike protein was spanned by vaccine-associated CD4 TCRs, and dominant responses were seen in regions 160-218 and 743-854. In the small 56-69-year group, the increase in depth fell short of significance, most likely because of low power. Most participants were white British and females outnumbered males, and the authors suggested that clonal diversity may have been underestimated. Because no day 14 peak-response samples were available, the repertoires could be characterized only after the peak T cell response.

Taken with the paper, the label for time point translates to: about 28 days (+/-7) after the second vaccine dose. AZD1222 recipients given second doses at about 4 weeks or at about 12 weeks were pooled, since spike-specific TCR depth and breadth were not found to differ between the two schedules. The vaccinee samples were drawn from two UK trials, COV001 and COV002, one of which was a single-blind randomized controlled phase 2/3 trial testing AZD1222 (ChAdOx1 nCoV-19) in healthy adults. For TCRbeta chain sequencing, PBMC samples were collected from trial participants at day 0 and at day 28 after the second dose. About this clone: Its antigen remains undetermined. Base qualities are missing; no much larger clone stands one base away.

The cysteine opens and the phenylalanine closes a CDR3 of 21 amino acids. The retained sequence is limited to the CDR3, 63 bases, with the frame set at the first base. Unmatched junction bases come to 21, with V trimmed by 1 base and J by 7 bases. Looking up the germline V gene yields CDR1 MRHNA and CDR2 SNTAGT. The CDR3 regions of human TCRbeta chains were subjected to immunosequencing. The study's processing was this. TCRs in the repertoires were compared against a reference library of SARS-CoV-2-specific TCRs that had been generated with the MIRA antigen-specificity platform. Breadth was defined as the fraction of unique TCRs that were SARS-CoV-2-associated, and depth was defined as the fraction of total T cells that were SARS-CoV-2-associated. Using the MIRA data, each spike-specific TCR was mapped to the spike region that the TCR reacts to and placed in a CD4 or CD8 class. Log10-transformed breadth and depth values were compared by one-way ANOVA with Sidak's multiple comparisons tests. What TCRdb holds here is the immuneACCESS table cut down to in-frame rearrangements. Part of the clones is not present; checked against another copy, under half of the missing clones reflect an unresolved V gene, and the others are unexplained. From that table come the V and J calls and clone size; the DNA was used to work out D and trimming. The sample has about 120,000 clones on record, just over 90% of them singletons. 4% to 6% of the sample comes from the top ten.

The sequence was collected from an adult who received the AZD1222 COVID-19 vaccine. The sequence joins TRBV6-4 to TRBJ1-6, and TRBD1 matches 8 of the central bases. The sample consisted of peripheral blood, taken 28 days after the second AZD1222 dose. This receptor has the CDR3 CASSDFTPGQEEQWANSPLHF. The sequenced DNA is TGTGCCAGCAGTGACTTTACCCCGGGACAGGAGGAGCAATGGGCCAATTCACCCCTCCACTTT.